In its sample, the clone carrying this T cell receptor beta chain was seen a few times. Its antigen is not identified. TCR cDNA, made by 5'RACE template switching, carried an added universal primer site and UMIs. TCRdb re-called the 5' RACE reads with MiXCR, one entry per CDR3 protein. The sample contains about 340,000 distinct CDR3 sequences, approximately 13% of which appear only once. This sample is drawn from a study of T cells after yellow fever vaccination. Study-level results: Any FACS-sorted repertoire could hold abundant clonotypes that contaminate it from the bulk population.

The CDR3 spans 13 residues. After removal of 2 bases from V and 8 bases from J, the junction contained 3 bases not matched to a gene. Germline V lookup: CDR1 MNHEY, CDR2 SVGAGI. The chain recombines TRBV6-5 with TRBJ2-1; the match to TRBD2 covers 7 bases. The sequencing here drew on CD4+ T cells sorted from PBMCs, taken 15 days after the yellow fever booster vaccination. The sequence was obtained from a young man who received the YFV17D yellow fever vaccine. The CDR3 sequence is CASSYPAGDEQFF. The DNA for the CDR3 is TGTGCCAGCAGTTACCCCGCGGGAGATGAGCAGTTCTTC.